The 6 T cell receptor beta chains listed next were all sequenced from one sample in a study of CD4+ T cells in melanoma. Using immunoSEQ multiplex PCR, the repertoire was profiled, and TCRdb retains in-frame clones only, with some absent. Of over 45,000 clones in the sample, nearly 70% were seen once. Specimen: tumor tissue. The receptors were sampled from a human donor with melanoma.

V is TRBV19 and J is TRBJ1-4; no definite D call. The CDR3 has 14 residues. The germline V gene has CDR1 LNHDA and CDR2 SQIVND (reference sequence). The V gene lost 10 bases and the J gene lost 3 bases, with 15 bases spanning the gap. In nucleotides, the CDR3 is TGTGCCACAACCGCAGGTCATGCTAATGAAAAACTGTTTTTT. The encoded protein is CATTAGHANEKLFF.

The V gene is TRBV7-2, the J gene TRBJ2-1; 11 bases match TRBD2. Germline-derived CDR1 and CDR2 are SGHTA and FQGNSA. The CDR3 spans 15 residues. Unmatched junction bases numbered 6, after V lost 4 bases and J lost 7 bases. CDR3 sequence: CASSSLAGVLNEQFF. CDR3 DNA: TGTGCCAGCAGCTCACTAGCGGGGGTACTGAATGAGCAGTTCTTC.

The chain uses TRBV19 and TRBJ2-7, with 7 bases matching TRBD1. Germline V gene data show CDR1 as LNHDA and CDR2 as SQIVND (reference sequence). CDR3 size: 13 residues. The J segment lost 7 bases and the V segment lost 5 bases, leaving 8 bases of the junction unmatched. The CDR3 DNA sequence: TGTGCCAGTAGTGCCGAGGGGGCTCAAGAGCAGTACTTC. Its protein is CASSAEGAQEQYF.

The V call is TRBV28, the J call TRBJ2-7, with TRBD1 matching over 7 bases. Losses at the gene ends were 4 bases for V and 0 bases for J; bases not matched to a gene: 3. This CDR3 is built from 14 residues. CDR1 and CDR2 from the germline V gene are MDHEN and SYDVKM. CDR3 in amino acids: CASSSYRGSYEQYF. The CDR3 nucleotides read TGTGCCAGCAGTTCCTACAGGGGCTCCTACGAGCAGTACTTC. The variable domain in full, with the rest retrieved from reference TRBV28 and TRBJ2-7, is DVKVTQSSRYLVKRTGEKVFLECVQDMDHENMFWYRQDPGLGLRLIYFSYDVKMKEKGDIPEGYSVSREKKERFSLILESASTNQTSMYLCASSSYRGSYEQYFGPGTRLTVT.

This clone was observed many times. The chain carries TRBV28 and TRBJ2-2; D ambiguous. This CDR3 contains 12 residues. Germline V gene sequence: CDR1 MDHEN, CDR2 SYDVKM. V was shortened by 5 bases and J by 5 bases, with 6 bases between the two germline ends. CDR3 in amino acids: CASSGGTGELFF. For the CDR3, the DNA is TGTGCCAGCAGTGGTGGTACCGGGGAGCTGTTTTTT.

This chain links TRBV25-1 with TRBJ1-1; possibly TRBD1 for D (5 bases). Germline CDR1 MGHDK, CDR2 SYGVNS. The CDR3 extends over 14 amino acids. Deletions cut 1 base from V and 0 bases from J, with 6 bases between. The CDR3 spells CASSEWDVNTEAFF. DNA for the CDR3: TGTGCCAGCAGTGAATGGGACGTGAACACTGAAGCTTTCTTT.